The T cell receptor (beta chain) described here comes from a study of T cell repertoires in cytomegalovirus infection. Study details: HLA-C-restricted CMV epitopes, recently identified, and well-studied HLA-B-restricted ones were used by the study. An indication of both CMV infection and matching HLA type came from public TCR beta signatures.

MiXCR, run by TCRdb on the reads, gives a single entry per CDR3 protein. The sample holds roughly 990,000 distinct CDR3 sequences, 31% seen once. Details on this clonotype: Its specificity is not known.

Study-level points and caveats: Clonotype analysis showed dominance of the ex vivo response by HLA-C-restricted CMV-specific TCR beta clonotypes. The cumulative frequency of public TCR beta families distinguished individuals who carried CMV together with the relevant HLA.

Trimming stripped 4 bases from V and 7 bases from J, with 11 bases between. The CDR3 is 13 residues long. Looked up from germline, CDR1 is MNHEY and CDR2 is SVGAGI. The genes are TRBV6-5 and TRBJ1-5, with a weak D call TRBD1 (5 bases). This sample comprised cultured CD8+ T cells from PBMCs, obtained from culture after CMV antigen stimulation. The sequence came from a human donor in good health (CMV status not recorded). Some clones in this sample may be carry-over from other donors' samples. Here the CDR3 reads CASSSGLLQPQHF. As DNA, the CDR3 is TGTGCCAGCAGTTCAGGGCTTCTCCAGCCCCAGCATTTT.